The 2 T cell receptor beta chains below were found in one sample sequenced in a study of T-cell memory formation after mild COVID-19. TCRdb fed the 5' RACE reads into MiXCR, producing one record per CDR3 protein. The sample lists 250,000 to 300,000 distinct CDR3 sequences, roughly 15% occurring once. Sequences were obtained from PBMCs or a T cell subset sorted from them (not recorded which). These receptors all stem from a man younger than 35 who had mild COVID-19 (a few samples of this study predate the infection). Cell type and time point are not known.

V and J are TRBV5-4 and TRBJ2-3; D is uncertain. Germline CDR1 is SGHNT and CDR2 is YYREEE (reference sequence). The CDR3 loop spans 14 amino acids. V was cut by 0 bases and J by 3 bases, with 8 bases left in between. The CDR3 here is CASSLEGITDTQYF. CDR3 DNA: TGTGCCAGCAGCTTGGAAGGGATTACAGATACGCAGTATTTT.

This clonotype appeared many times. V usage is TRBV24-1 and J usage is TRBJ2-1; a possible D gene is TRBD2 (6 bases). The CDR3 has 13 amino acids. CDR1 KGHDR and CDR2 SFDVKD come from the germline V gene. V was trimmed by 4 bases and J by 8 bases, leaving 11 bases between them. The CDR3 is CATSESGGDEQFF. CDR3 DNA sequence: TGTGCCACCAGTGAGAGCGGCGGGGATGAGCAGTTCTTC.